Listed here are 2 T cell receptor beta chains from one sample, sequenced in a study of T-cell reconstitution after alpha-beta-depleted transplantation in children. Unique molecular identifiers were incorporated into the prepared TCRbeta library. TCRdb fed the PCR reads into MiXCR, producing one record per CDR3 protein. The sample lists just under 550,000 distinct CDR3 sequences, around 16% occurring once. Sequences were derived from PBMCs from the stem cell graft donor, sampled from the stem cell graft. These TCRs come from a human donor who donated a stem cell graft to a child with acute lymphoblastic leukemia.

This rearrangement joins TRBV5-1 to TRBJ2-1, with D perhaps matching TRBD1 or TRBD2 (5 bases each). CDR1 SGHRS and CDR2 YFSETQ come from the germline V gene. V lost 0 bases to trimming and J lost 7 bases, with 26 bases between them. The CDR3 loop spans 19 amino acids. CDR3 bases: TGCGCCAGCAGCTTGGAGGTTCGGGACCCAGTTTTTTCGGGGAATGAGCAGTTCTTC. Amino acids: CASSLEVRDPVFSGNEQFF.

In its sample, this clonotype was seen a few times. This chain uses TRBV5-6 with TRBJ2-7, with a weak D call TRBD1 (6 bases). This CDR3 is built from 14 residues. The germline V gene has CDR1 SGHDT and CDR2 YYEEEE. Between the trimmed V and J ends, which lost 2 bases and 3 bases, there was a span of 12 bases. The CDR3, as DNA: TGTGCCAGCAGCTTAGGACAGCTGCACTACGAGCAGTACTTC. Encoded protein: CASSLGQLHYEQYF.